This T cell receptor (beta chain) was retrieved from a study of blood T cell repertoires in COVID-19. Study as a whole: Italy, Spain and the United States were the sources of the convalescent and acute COVID-19 samples. PBMCs, B-cell-depleted T cells, or T cells provided the cDNA or gDNA that made up the material.

Original handling: Reference gene primer amplification yielded estimated nucleated cell counts. Only in-frame clones appear in the TCRdb table, and some are missing; sequencing was by immunoSEQ multiplex PCR. From that table come the V and J calls and clone size; the DNA was used to work out D and trimming. The table includes approximately 39,000 clones, around 87% detected once. The V gene end was trimmed by 1 base and the J gene end by 4 bases; junction bases not matched to a gene: 2. CDR3 length equals 16 residues. The V gene's germline CDR1 is LGHDT and CDR2 YNNKEL (reference sequence). The TCR sequence derives from a man between 45 and 60 years old with active or convalescent COVID-19. Specimen: peripheral blood. The chain uses TRBV3-1 (or the pseudogene TRBV3-2) and TRBJ2-3; TRBD2 aligns across 13 bases. CDR3 nucleotide sequence: TGTGCCAGCAGCCAAGGGACTAGCGGGAGTGCAGATACGCAGTATTTT. The encoded protein is CASSQGTSGSADTQYF.